The 29 T cell receptor beta chains below all came from one sample that was sequenced in a study of human CD4 T cells and Enterobacteriaceae. CFSE-low CD25+ ICOS+ proliferating activated T cells were FACS-sorted after 6-7 days. Memory CD4+ T cells were CFSE-labeled and cultured 2:1 with antigen-pulsed autologous monocytes. Sorting took every CD4+ cell except CD45RA+CCR7+CD95- naive cells, reaching over 98% purity. Using immunoSEQ multiplex PCR, the repertoire was profiled, and TCRdb retains in-frame clones only, with some absent. The data show about 1,300 clones, 50% to 65% seen once. Material: bacteria-reactive CD4+ T cells grown in culture. The sample's subset: CFSE-low proliferating memory CD4 T cells sorted after in vitro stimulation with a heat-inactivated bacterium or M. tuberculosis lysate. These receptors were taken from a human donor in good health.

This clone qualifies as medium-sized. J is TRBJ2-2 and V is TRBV10-1; TRBD2 agrees at 10 bases. The germline V gene has CDR1 WNHNN and CDR2 SYGVQD (reference sequence). CDR3 size: 16 residues. Unmatched junction bases numbered 4, after V lost 3 bases and J lost 3 bases. The CDR3 is CASSDGAGGDTGELFF. In DNA form, the CDR3 reads TGCGCCAGCAGTGATGGAGCGGGAGGGGACACCGGGGAGCTGTTTTTT.

The chain joins TRBV30 to TRBJ1-4, with D tentatively TRBD1 (6 bases). Trimming removed 2 bases from V and 16 bases from J, with 20 bases in between. Germline-derived CDR1 and CDR2 are GTSNPN and SVGIG (reference sequence). CDR3 length: 13 residues. As DNA, the CDR3 is TGTGCCTGGAGTCATTCCGGGACTCAGGGGCAGTTTTTT. It yields the protein CAWSHSGTQGQFF.

In its sample, this clone was seen a few times. The genes are TRBV28 and TRBJ1-2; D not resolved. The germline CDR1 and CDR2 sequences are MDHEN and SYDVKM. CDR3 length: 11 amino acids. V lost 5 bases, J lost 6 bases, and 7 bases lay in between. In DNA form, the CDR3 reads TGTGCCAGCAGTAACGAGGATGGCTACACCTTC. The encoded protein is CASSNEDGYTF.

V usage is TRBV27 and J usage is TRBJ2-5; 7 bases fit TRBD1. V gave up 2 bases and J gave up 5 bases; unmatched junction bases: 8. CDR3 size: 15 residues. Germline V gives CDR1 MNHEY, CDR2 SMNVEV (reference sequence). CDR3 DNA: TGTGCCAGCAGTTTAGGGACAGCCAATTCGGAGACCCAGTACTTC. Encoded protein: CASSLGTANSETQYF.

V usage is TRBV10-3 and J usage is TRBJ1-2; 8 bases fit TRBD1. Germline trimming cut 6 bases from V and 3 bases from J; bases unmatched to any gene: 3. Germline-derived CDR1 and CDR2 are ENHRY and SYGVKD. The CDR3 has 13 amino acids. The CDR3 DNA reads TGTGCCATCAGCAAGGACAGGGACTATGGCTACACCTTC. Its protein is CAISKDRDYGYTF.

The rearrangement joins TRBV7-9 to TRBJ2-5; D may be TRBD2 (6 bases). Germline V CDR1 and CDR2: SEHNR, FQNEAQ (reference sequence). The V gene lost 5 bases and the J gene lost 9 bases, with 19 bases spanning the gap. There are 14 residues in the CDR3. This CDR3 is CASSLAGIVKSQYF. CDR3 bases: TGTGCCAGCAGCCTTGCGGGGATAGTTAAGTCCCAGTACTTC.

The chain recombines TRBV30 with TRBJ2-2; weak D call: TRBD1 (6 bases). Germline lookup yields CDR1 GTSNPN and CDR2 SVGIG (reference sequence). V shed 2 bases and J shed 6 bases, with 13 bases lying between them. The CDR3 extends over 14 amino acids. DNA of the CDR3: TGTGCCTGGAGTCCGATATCAGGGGCCGGGGAGCTGTTTTTT. Translation: CAWSPISGAGELFF.

The CDR3 DNA sequence: TGTGCCAGCCAGGGAGGACCACGGTACGGCTACACCTTC. As protein: CASQGGPRYGYTF. The chain has TRBV6-1 and TRBJ1-2; tentatively, D is TRBD1 (5 bases). This CDR3 is 13 amino acids long. The germline V and J ends were trimmed by 8 bases and 8 bases, with 18 bases remaining between them. Germline lookup yields CDR1 MNHNS and CDR2 SASEGT.

The chain couples TRBV29-1 to TRBJ2-1; a possible D gene is TRBD2 (6 bases). Germline CDR1 SQVTM, CDR2 ANQGSEA. V dropped 0 bases and J dropped 5 bases, with 17 bases sitting between them. This CDR3 is built from 16 residues. CDR3 amino acids: CSVEDWSAGWHNEQFF. CDR3 bases: TGCAGCGTTGAAGATTGGTCAGCGGGTTGGCACAATGAGCAGTTCTTC.

This clone was counted a few times. V usage is TRBV4-1 and J usage is TRBJ2-2, with D unresolved. V was clipped by 4 bases and J by 0 bases, with 12 bases between them. Germline CDR1 and CDR2: MGHRA and YSYEKL. The CDR3 spans 16 residues. CDR3 coding DNA: TGCGCCAGCAGCCCAAACCGAGGAGCGAACACCGGGGAGCTGTTTTTT. It specifies CASSPNRGANTGELFF.

This clone was observed a single time. The chain uses TRBV19 and TRBJ2-7; D gene unclear. The CDR3 consists of 9 residues. V dropped 9 bases and J dropped 4 bases, with 4 bases sitting between them. Germline values: CDR1 LNHDA, CDR2 SQIVND (reference sequence). Here the CDR3 reads CASEYEQYF. Here the CDR3 DNA reads TGTGCCAGCGAATACGAGCAGTACTTC.

The V and J genes are TRBV27 and TRBJ1-2; D call uncertain. This CDR3 has 13 residues. V was shortened by 5 bases and J by 5 bases, with 12 bases between the two germline ends. The germline V gene has CDR1 MNHEY and CDR2 SMNVEV (reference sequence). The CDR3 is CASSEGVGYGYTF. The CDR3 DNA reads TGTGCCAGCAGTGAAGGTGTGGGTTATGGCTACACCTTC.

This clone turned up a few times. The chain uses TRBV5-6 and TRBJ2-2, with no clear D. Trimming removed 1 base from V and 7 bases from J, with 5 bases in between. The CDR3 loop spans 12 amino acids. CDR1 is SGHDT and CDR2 is YYEEEE in the germline V gene. The CDR3 sequence: CASSLIVGELFF. The DNA for the CDR3 is TGTGCCAGCAGCTTGATCGTCGGGGAGCTGTTTTTT.

V gene TRBV28 combines with J gene TRBJ2-7, with 9 bases matching TRBD2. The trim removed 3 bases at V and 6 bases at J, leaving 12 bases unmatched. From germline, CDR1 is MDHEN and CDR2 SYDVKM. The CDR3 consists of 16 residues. CDR3: CASSFSGSGSWGEQYF. DNA for the CDR3: TGTGCCAGCAGTTTCAGTGGTAGCGGGAGTTGGGGCGAGCAGTACTTC.

This chain links TRBV19 with TRBJ2-7; 12 nucleotides agree with TRBD2. Per the germline V gene, CDR1 is LNHDA and CDR2 is SQIVND (reference sequence). V lost 6 bases to trimming and J lost 1 base; unmatched junction nucleotides: 1. The CDR3 spans 14 residues. The CDR3 DNA follows: TGTGCCAGTAGGGGACTAGCGGGTTCCTACGAGCAGTACTTC. Translation: CASRGLAGSYEQYF.

By proportion, this clone is large. The V and J genes are TRBV11-3 and TRBJ2-2; D may correspond to TRBD1 or TRBD2 (6 bases each). The germline V gene has CDR1 SGHNT and CDR2 YENEEA. The ends were cut back, 5 bases at V and 3 bases at J, with 13 bases in the middle. CDR3 length: 15 residues. CDR3 coding DNA: TGTGCCAGCAGCACCAGTAGGGGGGACACCGGGGAGCTGTTTTTT. This codes for CASSTSRGDTGELFF.

The J gene is TRBJ2-5, the V gene TRBV9; possible D gene TRBD2, 6 bases. Germline V CDR1 and CDR2: SGDLS, YYNGEE. Trimming removed 0 bases from V and 5 bases from J, with 17 bases in between. There are 16 residues in the CDR3. CDR3: CASSVVGLTSGETQYF. CDR3 coding DNA: TGTGCCAGCAGCGTAGTCGGGCTGACTAGTGGTGAGACCCAGTACTTC.

J is TRBJ2-5 and V is TRBV2; D remains unclear. CDR1 is SNHLY, CDR2 FYNNEI, per germline. This CDR3 spans 10 amino acids. The V gene lost 5 bases and the J gene lost 5 bases, with 3 bases spanning the gap. The CDR3: CASSRETQYF. The CDR3 bases are TGTGCCAGCAGTCGGGAGACCCAGTACTTC.

The chain is built from TRBV7-9 and TRBJ1-2, with unresolved D. Trimming took 4 bases from V and 0 from J, leaving 9 bases between them. CDR1 SEHNR and CDR2 FQNEAQ come from the germline V gene (reference sequence). The length of the CDR3 is 14 residues. The CDR3 protein is CASSSGSSNYGYTF. The CDR3, as DNA: TGTGCCAGCAGCTCGGGGAGTTCTAACTATGGCTACACCTTC.

This clone is large (0.1 to 1%) within its sample. CDR3 DNA: TGTGCCAGCAGTGAAGGGATCGCAGGGCAAACTGAAGCTTTCTTT. Protein: CASSEGIAGQTEAFF. The V gene is TRBV6-1, the J gene TRBJ1-1; D possibly corresponds to TRBD1 (5 bases). CDR3 length equals 15 residues. Trimming cost V 1 base and J 5 bases, with 14 bases left between them. The germline V gene encodes CDR1 MNHNS and CDR2 SASEGT.

The chain links TRBV7-3 to TRBJ2-2; D not certain. The V end was cut by 1 base, the J end by 4 bases, with 16 bases between. Germline CDR1 is SGHTA and CDR2 is FQGTGA. The CDR3 is 17 amino acids. The CDR3 DNA is TGTGCCAGCAGCTTAAACCCAATCTCAGGCGGCACCGGGGAGCTGTTTTTT. Its translation is CASSLNPISGGTGELFF.

This clone is labeled as medium-sized. The genes are TRBV7-8 and TRBJ1-1; 7 bases align to TRBD1. J was trimmed by 3 bases and V by 2 bases; bases with no gene match: 0. CDR1 SGHVS and CDR2 FQNEAQ come from the germline V gene. There are 13 residues in the CDR3. CDR3 sequence: CASSLQGDTEAFF. In nucleotides, the CDR3 is TGTGCCAGCAGCTTACAGGGGGACACTGAAGCTTTCTTT.

The genes are TRBV29-1 and TRBJ2-7; 7 bases align to TRBD2. Losses at the gene ends were 5 bases for V and 6 bases for J; bases not matched to a gene: 10. The CDR3 is 13 amino acids. Germline V gene lookup returns CDR1 SQVTM and CDR2 ANQGSEA. In DNA, the CDR3 is TGCAGCGTTAGGTTGGGGAGGGGAACCGAGCAGTACTTC. It encodes CSVRLGRGTEQYF.

The chain couples TRBV9 to TRBJ1-4; TRBD1 might be the D (5 bases). Trimming shortened V by 0 bases and J by 5 bases, and 11 bases separated the two germline ends. CDR3 length equals 15 residues. Germline V gene sequence: CDR1 SGDLS, CDR2 YYNGEE. CDR3 in DNA: TGTGCCAGCAGCGTAGGGGGACGGAGAAATGAAAAACTGTTTTTT. Residues: CASSVGGRRNEKLFF.

The V and J genes are TRBV7-2 and TRBJ2-5; TRBD2 might be the D (6 bases). Deletions cut 5 bases from V and 2 bases from J, with 21 bases between. The V gene's germline CDR1 is SGHTA and CDR2 FQGNSA. The CDR3 has 17 amino acids. This CDR3 reads CASSLGRDFGGQETQYF. Here the CDR3 DNA reads TGTGCCAGCAGCCTAGGCCGGGACTTTGGGGGGCAAGAGACCCAGTACTTC. Variable domain in full (rest from reference TRBV7-2 and TRBJ2-5): GAGVSQSPSNKVTEKGKDVELRCDPISGHTALYWYRQSLGQGLEFLIYFQGNSAPDKSGLPSDRFSAERTGGSVSTLTIQRTQQEDSAVYLCASSLGRDFGGQETQYFGPGTRLLVL.

J is TRBJ2-3 and V is TRBV28, with 13 bases aligning to TRBD2. In germline, CDR1 is MDHEN, CDR2 SYDVKM. The CDR3 covers 16 residues. Losses at the gene ends were 5 bases for V and 4 bases for J; bases not matched to a gene: 6. The CDR3 protein is CASSLGTSGIADTQYF. In nucleotides, the CDR3 is TGTGCCAGCAGTCTCGGGACTAGCGGGATAGCAGATACGCAGTATTTT.

This clone was seen only a few times. The CDR3 loop is CAISAGQGTYEQYF. CDR3 nucleotides: TGTGCCATCAGCGCGGGACAGGGAACCTACGAGCAGTACTTC. The gene calls are TRBV10-3 and TRBJ2-7; 9 bases align to TRBD1. The CDR3 extends over 14 amino acids. Germline trimming cut 6 bases from V and 2 bases from J; bases unmatched to any gene: 5. From germline, CDR1 is ENHRY and CDR2 SYGVKD.

This clone has more than one count but fewer than ten. The rearrangement uses TRBV4-1 and TRBJ2-1, with TRBD2 matching 8 bases. Germline CDR1 reads MGHRA; CDR2 reads YSYEKL. CDR3 size: 17 residues. The V and J ends lost 0 bases and 3 bases, in that order; junction bases with no gene match: 7. This CDR3 is CASSQDPSGGSYNEQFF. The DNA for the CDR3 is TGCGCCAGCAGCCAAGATCCCAGCGGGGGAAGCTACAATGAGCAGTTCTTC.

The chain recombines TRBV19 with TRBJ2-3, with 12 bases fitting TRBD2. Germline values: CDR1 LNHDA, CDR2 SQIVND (reference sequence). J was trimmed by 3 bases and V by 8 bases; bases with no gene match: 6. This CDR3 has 15 amino acids. The CDR3 protein is CASSTGLAGTDTQYF. The DNA for the CDR3 is TGTGCCAGTTCCACCGGACTAGCGGGAACAGATACGCAGTATTTT. Variable domain in full (rest from reference TRBV19 and TRBJ2-3): DGGITQSPKYLFRKEGQNVTLSCEQNLNHDAMYWYRQDPGQGLRLIYYSQIVNDFQKGDIAEGYSVSREKKESFPLTVTSAQKNPTAFYLCASSTGLAGTDTQYFGPGTRLTVL.